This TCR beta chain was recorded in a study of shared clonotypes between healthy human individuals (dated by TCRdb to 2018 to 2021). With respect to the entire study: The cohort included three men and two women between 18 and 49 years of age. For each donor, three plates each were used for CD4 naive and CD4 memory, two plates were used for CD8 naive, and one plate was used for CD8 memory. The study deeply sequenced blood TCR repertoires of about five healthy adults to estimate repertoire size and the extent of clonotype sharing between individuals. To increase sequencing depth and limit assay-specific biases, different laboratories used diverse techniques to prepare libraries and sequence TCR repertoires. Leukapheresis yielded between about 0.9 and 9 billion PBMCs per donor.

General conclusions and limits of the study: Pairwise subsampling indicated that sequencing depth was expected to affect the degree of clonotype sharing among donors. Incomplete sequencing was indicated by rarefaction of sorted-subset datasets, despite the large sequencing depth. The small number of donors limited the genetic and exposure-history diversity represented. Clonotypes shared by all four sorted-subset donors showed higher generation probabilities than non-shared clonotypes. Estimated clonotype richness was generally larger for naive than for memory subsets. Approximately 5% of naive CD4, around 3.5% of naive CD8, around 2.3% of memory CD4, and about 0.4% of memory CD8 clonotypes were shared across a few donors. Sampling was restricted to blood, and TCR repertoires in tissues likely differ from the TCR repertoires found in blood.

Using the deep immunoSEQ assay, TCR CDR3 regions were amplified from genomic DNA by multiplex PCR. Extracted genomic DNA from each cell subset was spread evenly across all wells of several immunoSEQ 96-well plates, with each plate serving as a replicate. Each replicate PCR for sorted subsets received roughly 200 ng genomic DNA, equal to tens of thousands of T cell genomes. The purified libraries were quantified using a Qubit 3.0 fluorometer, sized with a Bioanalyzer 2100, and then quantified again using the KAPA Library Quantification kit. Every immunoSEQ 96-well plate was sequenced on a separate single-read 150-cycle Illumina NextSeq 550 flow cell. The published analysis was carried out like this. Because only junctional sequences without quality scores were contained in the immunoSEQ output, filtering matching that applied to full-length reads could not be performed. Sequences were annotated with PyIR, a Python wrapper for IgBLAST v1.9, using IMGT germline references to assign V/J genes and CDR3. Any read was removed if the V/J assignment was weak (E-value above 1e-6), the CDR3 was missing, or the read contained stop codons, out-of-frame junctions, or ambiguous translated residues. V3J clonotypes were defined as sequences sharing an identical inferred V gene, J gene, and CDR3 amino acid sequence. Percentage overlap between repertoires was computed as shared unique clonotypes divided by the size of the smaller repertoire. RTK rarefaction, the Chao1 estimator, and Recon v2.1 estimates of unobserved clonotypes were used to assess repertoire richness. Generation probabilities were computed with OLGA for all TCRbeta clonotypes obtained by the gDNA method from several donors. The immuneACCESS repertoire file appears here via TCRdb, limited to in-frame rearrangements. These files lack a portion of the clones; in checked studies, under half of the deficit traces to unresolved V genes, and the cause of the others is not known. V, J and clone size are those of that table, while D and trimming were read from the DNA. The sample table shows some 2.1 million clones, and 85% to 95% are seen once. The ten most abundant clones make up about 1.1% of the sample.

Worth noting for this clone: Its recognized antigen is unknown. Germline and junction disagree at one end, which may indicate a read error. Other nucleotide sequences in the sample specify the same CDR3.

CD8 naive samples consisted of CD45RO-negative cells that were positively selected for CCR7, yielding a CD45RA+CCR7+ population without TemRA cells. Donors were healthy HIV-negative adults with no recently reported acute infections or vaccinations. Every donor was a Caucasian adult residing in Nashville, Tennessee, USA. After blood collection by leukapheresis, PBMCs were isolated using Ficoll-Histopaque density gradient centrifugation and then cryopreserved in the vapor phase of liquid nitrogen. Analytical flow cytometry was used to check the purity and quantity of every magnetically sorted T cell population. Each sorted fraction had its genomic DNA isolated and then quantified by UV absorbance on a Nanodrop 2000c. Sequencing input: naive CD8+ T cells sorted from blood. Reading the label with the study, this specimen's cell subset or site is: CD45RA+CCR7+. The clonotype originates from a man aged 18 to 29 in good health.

The nucleotides are TGTGCCAGCAGCTTAGGGGATACACAGTATTTT. Its protein is CASSLGDTQYF. The sequence links TRBV11-2 to TRBJ2-3, with the D gene too uncertain to name. The cysteine opens and the phenylalanine closes a CDR3 of 11 amino acids. Just CDR3 DNA is preserved here, 33 bases in frame from base 1. As encoded in the germline V gene, CDR1 is SGHAT while CDR2 is FQNNGV.